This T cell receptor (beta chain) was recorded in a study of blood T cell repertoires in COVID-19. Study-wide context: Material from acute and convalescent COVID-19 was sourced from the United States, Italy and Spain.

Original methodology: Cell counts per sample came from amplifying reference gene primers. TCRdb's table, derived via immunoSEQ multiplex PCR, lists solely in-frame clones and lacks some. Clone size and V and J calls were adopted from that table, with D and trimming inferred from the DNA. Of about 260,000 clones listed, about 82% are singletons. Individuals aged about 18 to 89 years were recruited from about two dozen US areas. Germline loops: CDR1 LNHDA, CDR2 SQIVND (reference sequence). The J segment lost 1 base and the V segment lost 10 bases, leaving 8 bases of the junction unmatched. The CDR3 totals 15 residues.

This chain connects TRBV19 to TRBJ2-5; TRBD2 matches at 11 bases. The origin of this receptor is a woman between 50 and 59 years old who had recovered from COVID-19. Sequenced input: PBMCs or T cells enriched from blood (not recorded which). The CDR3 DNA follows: TGTGCCACCAATCTCGGGACTAGCGGCCAAGAGACCCAGTACTTC. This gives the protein CATNLGTSGQETQYF.